This TCR beta chain was retrieved from a study of Graves' ophthalmopathy and Graves' hyperthyroidism. Overall study results and limits: With a specificity of just under 75% and a sensitivity of about 70%, the model predicted ophthalmopathy progression.

Transcripts of RNA were the source for amplifying TCR beta CDR3 regions. An opening RT-PCR round employed HTBI primers and preceded a second-round multiplex PCR. TCRdb ran MiXCR on the multiplex PCR reads and lists one entry per CDR3 protein. The sample shows hundreds of thousands of distinct CDR3 sequences, about a fifth of them seen only once. A note on this clonotype: No antigen is known for it.

CDR1 is MNHEY and CDR2 is SMNVEV in the germline V gene (reference sequence). The CDR3 is 15 residues long. J gave up 7 bases and V 3 bases, and 11 bases lay outside the gene matches. This TCR was sampled from a woman between 18 and 29 years old with stable Graves' hyperthyroidism. Some clones in this sample may be carry-over from other donors' samples. Input material: peripheral blood. V is TRBV27 and J is TRBJ2-7; 8 bases map to TRBD2. This chain's CDR3 is CASSLTGGAGGEQYF. CDR3 in DNA: TGTGCCAGCAGTTTGACCGGGGGGGCCGGAGGGGAGCAGTACTTC.